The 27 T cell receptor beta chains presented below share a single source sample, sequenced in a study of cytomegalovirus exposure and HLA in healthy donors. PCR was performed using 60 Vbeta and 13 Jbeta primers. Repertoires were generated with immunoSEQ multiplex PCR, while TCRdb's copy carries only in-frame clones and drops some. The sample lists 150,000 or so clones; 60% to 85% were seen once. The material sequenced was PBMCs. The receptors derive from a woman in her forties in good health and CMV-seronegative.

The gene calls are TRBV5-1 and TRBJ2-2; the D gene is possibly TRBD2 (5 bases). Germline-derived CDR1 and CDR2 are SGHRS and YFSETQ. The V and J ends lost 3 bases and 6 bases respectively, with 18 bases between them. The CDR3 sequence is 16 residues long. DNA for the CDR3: TGCGCCAGCAGCTCTTCTAGCTCTAGGGTCTCCGGGGAGCTGTTTTTT. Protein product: CASSSSSSRVSGELFF.

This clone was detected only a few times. CDR3 sequence (DNA): TGTGCCAGCAGTTACGGGGGAGGGGTAGCGGGAGGCGAGCAGTACTTC. Encoded protein: CASSYGGGVAGGEQYF. V gene TRBV6-5 combines with J gene TRBJ2-5, with 10 bases lining up with TRBD2. The tail of the sequence fits TRBJ2-7 better, so the J call may be wrong. Germline V gives CDR1 MNHEY, CDR2 SVGAGI. CDR3 size: 16 residues.

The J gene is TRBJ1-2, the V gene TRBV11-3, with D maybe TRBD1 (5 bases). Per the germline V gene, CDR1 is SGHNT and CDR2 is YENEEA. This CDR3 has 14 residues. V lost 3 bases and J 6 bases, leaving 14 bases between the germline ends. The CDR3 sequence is CASSFAGGGHGYTF. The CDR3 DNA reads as TGTGCCAGCAGCTTCGCCGGGGGTGGTCATGGCTACACCTTC.

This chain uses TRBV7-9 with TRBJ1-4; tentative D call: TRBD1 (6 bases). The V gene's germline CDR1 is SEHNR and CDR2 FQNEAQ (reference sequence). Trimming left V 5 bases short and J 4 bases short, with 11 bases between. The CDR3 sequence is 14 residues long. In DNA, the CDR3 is TGTGCCAGCAGCGCCGCCAGGGGTAATGAAAAACTGTTTTTT. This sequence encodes CASSAARGNEKLFF.

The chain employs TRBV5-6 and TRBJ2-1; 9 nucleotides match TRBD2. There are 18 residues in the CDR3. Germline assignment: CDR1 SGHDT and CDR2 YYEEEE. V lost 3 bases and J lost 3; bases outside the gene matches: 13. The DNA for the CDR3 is TGTGCCAGCAGCTACTCGAGGACTAGCGCTAACCTCTACAATGAGCAGTTCTTC. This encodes CASSYSRTSANLYNEQFF. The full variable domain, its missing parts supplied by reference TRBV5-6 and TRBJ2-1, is DAGVTQSPTHLIKTRGQQVTLRCSPKSGHDTVSWYQQALGQGPQFIFQYYEEEERQRGNFPDRFSGHQFPNYSSELNVNALLLGDSALYLCASSYSRTSANLYNEQFFGPGTRLTVL.

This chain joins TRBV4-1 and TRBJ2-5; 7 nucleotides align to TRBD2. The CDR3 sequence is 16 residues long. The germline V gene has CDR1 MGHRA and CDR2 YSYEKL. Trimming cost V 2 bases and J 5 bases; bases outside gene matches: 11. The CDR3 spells CASSQPSGGRRETQYF. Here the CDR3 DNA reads TGCGCCAGCAGCCAACCTAGCGGCGGACGACGGGAGACCCAGTACTTC.

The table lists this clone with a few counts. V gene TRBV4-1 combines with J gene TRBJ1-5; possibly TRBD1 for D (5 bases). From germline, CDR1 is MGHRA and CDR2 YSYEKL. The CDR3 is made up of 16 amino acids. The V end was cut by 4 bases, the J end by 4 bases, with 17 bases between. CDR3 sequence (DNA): TGCGCCAGCAGCCCCCCCTCGGGGGAGCGAAATCAGCCCCAGCATTTT. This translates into CASSPPSGERNQPQHF.

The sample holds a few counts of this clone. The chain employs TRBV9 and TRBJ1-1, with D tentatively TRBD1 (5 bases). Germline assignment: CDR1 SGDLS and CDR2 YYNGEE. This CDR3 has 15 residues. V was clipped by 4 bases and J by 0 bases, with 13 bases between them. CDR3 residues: CASSPTRGMNTEAFF. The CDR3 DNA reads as TGTGCCAGCAGCCCAACAAGGGGCATGAACACTGAAGCTTTCTTT.

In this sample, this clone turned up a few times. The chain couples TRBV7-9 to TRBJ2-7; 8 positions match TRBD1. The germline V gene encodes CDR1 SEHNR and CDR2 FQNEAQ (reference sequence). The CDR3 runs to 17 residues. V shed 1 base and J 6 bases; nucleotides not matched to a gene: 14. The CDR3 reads CASSLGGGQAGGREQYF. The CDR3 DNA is TGTGCCAGCAGCTTAGGTGGGGGACAGGCCGGAGGACGCGAGCAGTACTTC.

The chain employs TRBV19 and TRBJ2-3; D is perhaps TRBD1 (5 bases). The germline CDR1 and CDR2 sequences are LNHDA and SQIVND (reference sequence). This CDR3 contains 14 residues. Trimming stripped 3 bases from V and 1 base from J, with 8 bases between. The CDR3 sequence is CASSIPRGTDTQYF. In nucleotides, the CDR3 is TGTGCCAGTAGTATCCCCAGGGGCACAGATACGCAGTATTTT.

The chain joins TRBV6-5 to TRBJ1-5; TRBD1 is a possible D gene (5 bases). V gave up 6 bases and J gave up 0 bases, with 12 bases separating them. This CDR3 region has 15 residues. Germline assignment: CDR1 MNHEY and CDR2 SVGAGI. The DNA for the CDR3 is TGTGCCAGCAGCCGTGGGGGGGATAGCAATCAGCCCCAGCATTTT. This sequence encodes CASSRGGDSNQPQHF.

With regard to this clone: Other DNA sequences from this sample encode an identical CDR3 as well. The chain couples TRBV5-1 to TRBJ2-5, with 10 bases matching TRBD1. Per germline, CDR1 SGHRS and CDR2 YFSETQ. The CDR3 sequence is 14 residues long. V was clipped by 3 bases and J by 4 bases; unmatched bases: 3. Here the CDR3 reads CASSSGQGGETQYF. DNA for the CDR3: TGCGCCAGCAGCTCTGGACAGGGGGGAGAGACCCAGTACTTC.

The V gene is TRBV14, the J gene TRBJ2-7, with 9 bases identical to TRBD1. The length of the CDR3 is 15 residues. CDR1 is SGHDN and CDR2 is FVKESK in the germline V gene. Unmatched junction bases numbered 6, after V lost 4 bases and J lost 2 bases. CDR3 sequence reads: CASSPGQGRPYEQYF. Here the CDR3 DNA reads TGTGCCAGCAGCCCTGGACAGGGGCGGCCCTACGAGCAGTACTTC.

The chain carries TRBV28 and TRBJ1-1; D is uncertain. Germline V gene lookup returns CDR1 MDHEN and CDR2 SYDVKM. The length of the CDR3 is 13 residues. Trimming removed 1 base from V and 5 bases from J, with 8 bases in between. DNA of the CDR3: TGTGCCAGCAGTTTATCGGTTTTTACTGAAGCTTTCTTT. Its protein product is CASSLSVFTEAFF.

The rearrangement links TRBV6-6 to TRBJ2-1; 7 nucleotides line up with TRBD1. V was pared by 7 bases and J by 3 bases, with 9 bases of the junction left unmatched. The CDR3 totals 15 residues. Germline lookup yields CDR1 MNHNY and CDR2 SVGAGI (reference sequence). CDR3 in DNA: TGTGCCAGCAAGGATCCGGGACAGAACTACAATGAGCAGTTCTTC. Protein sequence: CASKDPGQNYNEQFF.

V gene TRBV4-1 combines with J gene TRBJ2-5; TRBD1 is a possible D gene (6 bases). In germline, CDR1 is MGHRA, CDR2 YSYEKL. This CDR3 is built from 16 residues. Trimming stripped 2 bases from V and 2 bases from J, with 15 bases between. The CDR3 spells CASSQPDFGQQETQYF. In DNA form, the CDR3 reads TGCGCCAGCAGCCAACCTGATTTTGGACAGCAAGAGACCCAGTACTTC.

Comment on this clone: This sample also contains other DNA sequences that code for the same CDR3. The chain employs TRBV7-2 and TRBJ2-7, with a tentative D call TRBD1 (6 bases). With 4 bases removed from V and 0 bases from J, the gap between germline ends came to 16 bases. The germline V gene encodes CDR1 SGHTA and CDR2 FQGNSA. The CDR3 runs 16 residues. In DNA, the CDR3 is TGTGCCAGCAGCTGGATGATATTAGGGGGCTCCTACGAGCAGTACTTC. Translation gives CASSWMILGGSYEQYF.

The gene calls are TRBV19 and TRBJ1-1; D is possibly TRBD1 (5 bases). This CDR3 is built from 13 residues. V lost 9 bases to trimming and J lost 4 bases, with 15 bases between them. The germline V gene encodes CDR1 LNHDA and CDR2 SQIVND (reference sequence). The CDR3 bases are TGTGCCAGCAGATCAGGGATGGGCACTGAAGCTTTCTTT. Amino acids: CASRSGMGTEAFF.

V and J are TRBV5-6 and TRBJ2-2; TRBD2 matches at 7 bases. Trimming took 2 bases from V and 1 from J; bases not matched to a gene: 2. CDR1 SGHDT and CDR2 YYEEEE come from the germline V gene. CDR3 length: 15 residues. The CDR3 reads CASSLGGRNTGELFF. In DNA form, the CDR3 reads TGTGCCAGCAGCTTAGGCGGGAGGAACACCGGGGAGCTGTTTTTT.

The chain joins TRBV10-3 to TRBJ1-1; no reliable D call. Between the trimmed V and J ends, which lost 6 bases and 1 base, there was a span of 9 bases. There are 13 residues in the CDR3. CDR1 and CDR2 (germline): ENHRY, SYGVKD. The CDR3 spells CAISGVGNTEAFF. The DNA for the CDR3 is TGTGCCATCAGCGGGGTCGGGAACACTGAAGCTTTCTTT.

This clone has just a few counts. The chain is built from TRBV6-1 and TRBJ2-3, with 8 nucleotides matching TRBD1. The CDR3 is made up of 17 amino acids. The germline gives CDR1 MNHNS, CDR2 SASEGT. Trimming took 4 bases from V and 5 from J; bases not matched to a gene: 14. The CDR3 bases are TGTGCCAGCAGTGTCCCCCTACGGACAGGGCTTCGAGATACGCAGTATTTT. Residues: CASSVPLRTGLRDTQYF.

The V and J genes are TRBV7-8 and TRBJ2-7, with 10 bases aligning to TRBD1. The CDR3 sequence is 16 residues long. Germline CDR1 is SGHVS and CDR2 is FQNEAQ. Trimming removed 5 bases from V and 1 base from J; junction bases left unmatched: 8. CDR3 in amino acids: CASSRTGTGVSYEQYF. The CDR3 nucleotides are TGTGCCAGCAGCCGGACCGGGACAGGGGTGTCCTACGAGCAGTACTTC. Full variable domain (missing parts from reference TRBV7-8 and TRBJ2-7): GAGVSQSPRYKVAKRGQDVALRCDPISGHVSLFWYQQALGQGPEFLTYFQNEAQLDKSGLPSDRFFAERPEGSVSTLKIQRTQQEDSAVYLCASSRTGTGVSYEQYFGPGTRLTVT.

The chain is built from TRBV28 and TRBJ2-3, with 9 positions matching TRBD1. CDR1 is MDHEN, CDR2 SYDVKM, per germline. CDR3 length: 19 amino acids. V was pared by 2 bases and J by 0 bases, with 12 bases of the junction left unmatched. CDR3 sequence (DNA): TGTGCCAGCAGTTTAAGTTTTGCCGGGACAGGGACGAGCACAGATACGCAGTATTTT. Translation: CASSLSFAGTGTSTDTQYF.

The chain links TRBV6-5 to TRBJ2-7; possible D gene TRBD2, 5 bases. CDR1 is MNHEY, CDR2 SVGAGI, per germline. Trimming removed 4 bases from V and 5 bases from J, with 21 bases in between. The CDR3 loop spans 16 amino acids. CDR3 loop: CASSSRGIGLNHEQYF. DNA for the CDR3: TGTGCCAGCAGTTCTCGAGGGATAGGCCTTAACCACGAGCAGTACTTC.

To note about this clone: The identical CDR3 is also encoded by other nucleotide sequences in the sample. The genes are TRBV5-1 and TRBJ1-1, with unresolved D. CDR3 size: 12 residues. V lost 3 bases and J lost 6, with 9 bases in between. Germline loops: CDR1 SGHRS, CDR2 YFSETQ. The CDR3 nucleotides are TGCGCCAGCAGCTGGACGGGGTCTGAAGCTTTCTTT. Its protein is CASSWTGSEAFF.

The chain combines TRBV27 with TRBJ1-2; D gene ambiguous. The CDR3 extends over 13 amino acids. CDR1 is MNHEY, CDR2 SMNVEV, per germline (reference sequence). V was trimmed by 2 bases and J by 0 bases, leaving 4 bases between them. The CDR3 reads CASSLTANYGYTF. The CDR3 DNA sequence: TGTGCCAGCAGTTTAACGGCTAACTATGGCTACACCTTC.

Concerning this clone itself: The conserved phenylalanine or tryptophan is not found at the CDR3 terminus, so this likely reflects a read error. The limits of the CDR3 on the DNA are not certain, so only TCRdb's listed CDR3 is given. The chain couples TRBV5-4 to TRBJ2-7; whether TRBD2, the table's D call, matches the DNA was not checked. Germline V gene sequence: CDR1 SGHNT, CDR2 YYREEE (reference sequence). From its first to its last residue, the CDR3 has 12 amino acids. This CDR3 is CASSLDENGSQL.